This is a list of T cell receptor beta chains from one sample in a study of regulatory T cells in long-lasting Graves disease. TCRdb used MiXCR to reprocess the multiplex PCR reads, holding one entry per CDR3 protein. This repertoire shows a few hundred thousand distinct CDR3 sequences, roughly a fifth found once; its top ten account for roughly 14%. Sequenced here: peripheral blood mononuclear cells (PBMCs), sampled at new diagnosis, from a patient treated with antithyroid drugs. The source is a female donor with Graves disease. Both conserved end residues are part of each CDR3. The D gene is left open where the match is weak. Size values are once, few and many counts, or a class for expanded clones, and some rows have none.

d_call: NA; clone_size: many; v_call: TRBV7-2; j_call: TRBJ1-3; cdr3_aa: CASSLGSKGTTGNTIYF; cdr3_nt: TGTGCCAGCAGCTTAGGGTCAAAAGGGACCACTGGAAACACCATATATTTT
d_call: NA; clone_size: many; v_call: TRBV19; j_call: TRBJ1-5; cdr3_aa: CASSIGGGVSREFQPQHF; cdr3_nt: TGTGCCAGTAGTATTGGGGGAGGAGTTTCGCGGGAGTTCCAGCCCCAGCATTTT
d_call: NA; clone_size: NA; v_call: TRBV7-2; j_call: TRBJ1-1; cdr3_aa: CASSPVGVMNTEAFF; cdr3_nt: TGTGCCAGCAGCCCCGTCGGGGTGATGAACACCGAAGCTTTCTTT
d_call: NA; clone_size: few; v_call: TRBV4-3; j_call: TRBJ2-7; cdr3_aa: CASSQVGGYEQYF; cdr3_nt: TGCGCCAGCAGCCAAGTGGGGGGCTACGAGCAGTACTTC
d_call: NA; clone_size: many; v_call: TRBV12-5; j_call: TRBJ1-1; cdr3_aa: CASGLGPTDRKRTEAFF; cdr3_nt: TGTGCTAGTGGTCTAGGGCCCACCGACAGGAAACGAACTGAAGCTTTCTTT
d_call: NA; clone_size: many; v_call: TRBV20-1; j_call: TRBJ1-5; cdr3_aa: CSASSNSPYISHNQPQHF; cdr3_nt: TGCAGTGCTAGTTCCAATTCCCCATATATCAGCCACAATCAGCCCCAGCATTTT
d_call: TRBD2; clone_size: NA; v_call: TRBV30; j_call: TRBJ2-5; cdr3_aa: CASSQGTSGENTRETQYF; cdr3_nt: TGTGCCTCATCACAGGGAACTAGCGGGGAGAATACAAGGGAGACCCAGTACTTC
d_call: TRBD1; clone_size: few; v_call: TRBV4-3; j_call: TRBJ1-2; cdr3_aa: CASSHHTGTGTNGYTF; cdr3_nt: TGCGCCAGCAGCCATCATACGGGGACAGGGACAAATGGCTACACCTTC
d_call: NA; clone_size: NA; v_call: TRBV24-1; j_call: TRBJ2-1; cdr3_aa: CATSEGGGSHNEQFF; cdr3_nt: TGTGCCACCAGTGAGGGTGGTGGATCCCACAATGAGCAGTTCTTC
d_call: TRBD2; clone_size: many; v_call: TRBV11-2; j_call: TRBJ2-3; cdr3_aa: CASRLQTSGLSDTQYF; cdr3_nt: TGTGCCAGCAGACTCCAGACTAGCGGGCTGTCAGATACGCAGTATTTT
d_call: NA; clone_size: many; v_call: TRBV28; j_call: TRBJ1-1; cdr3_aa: CASRPVLLRNTEAFF; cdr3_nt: TGTGCCAGCAGACCCGTCCTACTACGGAACACTGAAGCTTTCTTT
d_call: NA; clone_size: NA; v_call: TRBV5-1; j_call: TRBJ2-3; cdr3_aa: CASSLGDTPTDTQYF; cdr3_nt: TGCGCCAGCAGCTTGGGCGATACCCCCACAGATACGCAGTATTTT
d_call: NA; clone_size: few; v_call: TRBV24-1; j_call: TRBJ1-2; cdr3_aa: CATSDSDSPNYGYTF; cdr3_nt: TGTGCCACCAGTGATTCCGACAGCCCTAACTATGGCTACACCTTC
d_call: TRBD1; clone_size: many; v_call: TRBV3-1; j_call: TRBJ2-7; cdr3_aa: CASSHGTGGDEQYF; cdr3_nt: TGTGCCAGCAGCCACGGGACAGGGGGGGACGAGCAGTACTTC
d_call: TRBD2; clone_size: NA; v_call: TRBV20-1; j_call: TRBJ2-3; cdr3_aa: CSAETSGSIADTQYF; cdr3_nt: TGCAGTGCTGAGACTAGCGGGAGTATTGCAGATACGCAGTATTTT
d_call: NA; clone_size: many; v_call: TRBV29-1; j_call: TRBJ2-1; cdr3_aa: CSVGGLGDEQFF; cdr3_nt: TGCAGCGTTGGGGGACTTGGGGACGAGCAGTTCTTC
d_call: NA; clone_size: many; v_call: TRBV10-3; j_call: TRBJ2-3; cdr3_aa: CAISGGLSSTDTQYF; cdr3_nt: TGTGCCATCAGTGGGGGACTTTCTAGCACAGATACGCAGTATTTT
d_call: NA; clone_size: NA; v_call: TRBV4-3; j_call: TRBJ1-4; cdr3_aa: CANSQGEKLFF; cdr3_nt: TGCGCCAACAGCCAAGGGGAAAAACTGTTTTTT
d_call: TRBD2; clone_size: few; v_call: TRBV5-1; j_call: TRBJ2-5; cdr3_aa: CASSSGGEQETQYF; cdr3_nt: TGCGCCAGCAGCTCCGGGGGGGAACAAGAGACCCAGTACTTC
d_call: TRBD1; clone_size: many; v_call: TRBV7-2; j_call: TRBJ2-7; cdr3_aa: CASSQWDREKEQYF; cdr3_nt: TGTGCCAGCAGCCAGTGGGACAGGGAGAAGGAGCAGTACTTC
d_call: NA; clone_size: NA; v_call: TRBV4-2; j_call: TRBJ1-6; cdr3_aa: CASSQGWSSPLHF; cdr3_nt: TGTGCCAGCAGCCAAGGGTGGAGTTCACCCCTCCACTTT
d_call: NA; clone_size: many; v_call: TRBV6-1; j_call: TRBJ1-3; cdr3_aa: CASSRVQGFRRNTIYF; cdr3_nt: TGTGCCAGCAGTCGAGTACAGGGTTTTCGGAGAAACACCATATATTTT
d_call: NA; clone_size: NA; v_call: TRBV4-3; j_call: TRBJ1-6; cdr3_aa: CASSQNRNSPLHF; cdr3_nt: TGCGCCAGCAGCCAGAACAGGAATTCACCCCTCCACTTT
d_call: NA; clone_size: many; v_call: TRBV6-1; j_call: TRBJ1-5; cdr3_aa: CASSEGTASNQPQHF; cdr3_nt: TGTGCCAGCAGTGAAGGGACTGCTAGCAATCAGCCCCAGCATTTT
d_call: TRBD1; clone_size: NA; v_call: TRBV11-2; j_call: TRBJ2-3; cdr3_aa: CASSPRGRGRTDTQYF; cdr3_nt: TGTGCCAGCAGTCCTAGGGGCAGGGGGAGAACAGATACGCAGTATTTT